The 18 T cell receptor beta chains below were found in one sample sequenced in a study of T cells in Graves' hyperthyroidism and ophthalmopathy. Amplification of TCR beta CDR3 regions was performed using RNA transcripts as template. The HTBI primer set drove a first-round RT-PCR of the TCR CDR3. TCRdb analysed the multiplex PCR reads with MiXCR anew, one entry per CDR3 protein. The sample has approximately 380,000 distinct CDR3 sequences; about a fifth are singletons. Sequencing used blood. The receptors come from a man between 18 and 29 years old with Graves' ophthalmopathy.

This clonotype was seen ten or more times. V gene TRBV6-1 combines with J gene TRBJ2-7, with 10 bases matching TRBD1. Unmatched junction bases numbered 8, after V lost 6 bases and J lost 6 bases. Germline V gene data show CDR1 as MNHNS and CDR2 as SASEGT. The CDR3 loop spans 14 amino acids. In nucleotides, the CDR3 is TGTGCCAGCAGGGCGGGACAGGGGAGCGGCGAGCAGTACTTC. It specifies CASRAGQGSGEQYF.

In its sample, this clonotype was seen a few times. The chain recombines TRBV20-1 with TRBJ1-2; D is undetermined. The CDR3 is made up of 13 amino acids. V gave up 0 bases and J gave up 3 bases, with 8 bases separating them. In germline, CDR1 is DFQATT, CDR2 SNEGSKA (reference sequence). The CDR3 nucleotides are TGCAGTGCTAGAGATTTCAGGCACTATGGCTACACCTTC. Translation gives CSARDFRHYGYTF.

J is TRBJ2-1 and V is TRBV7-3, with D possibly TRBD2 on 7 matching bases. The V end was cut by 2 bases, the J end by 7 bases, with 12 bases between. The germline V gene encodes CDR1 SGHTA and CDR2 FQGTGA. This CDR3 is 14 amino acids long. For the CDR3, the DNA is TGTGCCAGCAGCTTATCCGGGGGGCTTAATGAGCAGTTCTTC. Translating gives CASSLSGGLNEQFF.

In its sample, this clonotype was seen many times. The chain joins TRBV7-9 to TRBJ1-4; 12 bases line up with TRBD1. Germline V gives CDR1 SEHNR, CDR2 FQNEAQ (reference sequence). V was pared by 5 bases and J by 5 bases, with 9 bases of the junction left unmatched. The CDR3 has 17 residues. CDR3 sequence reads: CASSPTGQGARNEKLFF. CDR3 coding DNA: TGTGCCAGCAGCCCCACGGGACAGGGGGCTAGGAATGAAAAACTGTTTTTT.

This clonotype was found many times. The chain couples TRBV5-1 to TRBJ2-3; 12 bases are a match to TRBD1. The CDR3 is made up of 17 amino acids. Germline V lookup: CDR1 SGHRS, CDR2 YFSETQ. V lost 0 bases and J lost 5; bases outside the gene matches: 7. The CDR3 DNA reads as TGCGCCAGCAGCTTGGAGTTGGGGACAGGGGGCAGAGATACGCAGTATTTT. Protein sequence: CASSLELGTGGRDTQYF. The full variable domain, with the rest looked up from reference TRBV5-1 and TRBJ2-3, is KAGVTQTPRYLIKTRGQQVTLSCSPISGHRSVSWYQQTPGQGLQFLFEYFSETQRNKGNFPGRFSGRQFSNSRSEMNVSTLELGDSALYLCASSLELGTGGRDTQYFGPGTRLTVL.

This clonotype was counted a few times. J is TRBJ2-5 and V is TRBV29-1; no definite D call. V dropped 4 bases and J dropped 1 base, with 16 bases sitting between them. Germline assignment: CDR1 SQVTM and CDR2 ANQGSEA. The CDR3 consists of 15 residues. The CDR3 DNA reads TGCAGCGTTGGTTTAGGTGGGGTCAGCCAAGAGACCCAGTACTTC. It yields the protein CSVGLGGVSQETQYF.

This clonotype showed up many times. CDR3 sequence (DNA): TGTGCCAGCAGCCCCCCCAGGGCTTATTCACCCCTCCACTTT. The encoded protein is CASSPPRAYSPLHF. The chain links TRBV3-1 to TRBJ1-6, with a weak D call TRBD1 (5 bases). CDR1 is LGHDT and CDR2 is YNNKEL in the germline V gene (reference sequence). Trimming took off 4 bases at V and 8 bases at J, with 12 bases between the two ends. The CDR3 contains 14 residues.

This clonotype was seen many times. The chain links TRBV7-9 to TRBJ2-3; maybe TRBD2 (5 bases). This CDR3 has 16 amino acids. The V and J ends lost 4 bases and 5 bases respectively, with 19 bases between them. Germline V gene sequence: CDR1 SEHNR, CDR2 FQNEAQ (reference sequence). CDR3 in amino acids: CASSSVAGGWLDTQYF. DNA of the CDR3: TGTGCCAGCAGCTCAGTGGCAGGAGGCTGGTTAGATACGCAGTATTTT.

This clonotype was picked up many times. The J gene is TRBJ2-2, the V gene TRBV24-1; TRBD2 matches 9 bases. CDR3 length equals 16 residues. V dropped 5 bases and J dropped 1; count of bases not matched to a gene: 4. Per the germline V gene, CDR1 is KGHDR and CDR2 is SFDVKD. In DNA form, the CDR3 reads TGTGCCACCAGTGGTCTAGCGGGGCAGAACACCGGGGAGCTGTTTTTT. Translated, it gives CATSGLAGQNTGELFF.

This clonotype was counted at least ten times. The CDR3 nucleotides read TGTGCCAGCATCCCCGGGACTAGCTCCTACAATGAGCAGTTCTTC. Protein product: CASIPGTSSYNEQFF. The V call is TRBV2, the J call TRBJ2-1; 8 bases are shared with TRBD2. The CDR3 has 15 residues. The germline CDR1 and CDR2 sequences are SNHLY and FYNNEI. The trim removed 7 bases at V and 0 bases at J, leaving 5 bases unmatched.

The rearrangement uses TRBV18 and TRBJ2-7; 13 nucleotides match TRBD2. Trimming cost V 0 bases and J 3 bases; bases outside gene matches: 5. This CDR3 region has 17 residues. Germline assignment: CDR1 KGHSH and CDR2 LQKENI. The CDR3 coding sequence is TGTGCCAGCTCACCACCACCGGGACTAGCGGGGAGCTACGAGCAGTACTTC. This gives the protein CASSPPPGLAGSYEQYF.

Regarding this clonotype: The junction differs from germline at one of its ends, possibly a read error. This chain joins TRBV11-2 and TRBJ2-5, with unresolved D. The CDR3 sequence is 15 residues long. Per germline, CDR1 SGHAT and CDR2 FQNNGV. The CDR3 reads CDSSLQRVRQETQYF. CDR3 in DNA: TGTGACAGCAGCTTACAAAGGGTCCGGCAAGAGACCCAGTACTTC. Looking up the rest from reference TRBV11-2 and TRBJ2-5 gives the full variable domain: EAGVAQSPRYKIIEKRQSVAFWCNPISGHATLYWYQQILGQGPKLLIQFQNNGVVDDSQLPKDRFSAERLKGVDSTLKIQPAKLEDSAVYLCDSSLQRVRQETQYFGPGTRLLVL.

A few counts support this clonotype. The rearrangement uses TRBV19 and TRBJ1-5; possible D gene TRBD1, 6 bases. This CDR3 has 16 residues. Germline V gene sequence: CDR1 LNHDA, CDR2 SQIVND (reference sequence). Trimming left V 6 bases short and J 0 bases short, with 15 bases between. The CDR3 region is CASRQYREDSNQPQHF. The CDR3 nucleotides are TGTGCCAGTAGACAATACAGGGAGGATAGCAATCAGCCCCAGCATTTT.

CDR3 protein: CASSAGHGNQPQHF. The CDR3 bases are TGTGCCAGCAGTGCAGGGCACGGCAATCAGCCCCAGCATTTT. The chain recombines TRBV2 with TRBJ1-5, with D perhaps TRBD1 (5 bases). V lost 4 bases and J lost 2, with 9 bases in between. The length of the CDR3 is 14 residues. CDR1 and CDR2 (germline): SNHLY, FYNNEI.

This rearrangement joins TRBV19 to TRBJ2-5; no clear D gene. CDR3 length equals 12 residues. The germline V gene has CDR1 LNHDA and CDR2 SQIVND (reference sequence). V shed 7 bases and J shed 5 bases, with 11 bases lying between them. The CDR3 nucleotides are TGTGCCAGTACCGCGACCGGGGAGACCCAGTACTTC. Its protein product is CASTATGETQYF.

In its sample, this clonotype was seen a few times. The chain couples TRBV15 to TRBJ2-7, with 7 positions matching TRBD1. The CDR3 consists of 14 residues. CDR1 LNHNV and CDR2 YYDKDF come from the germline V gene (reference sequence). The V segment lost 5 bases and the J segment 5 bases; nucleotides outside the gene matches: 9. The CDR3 nucleotides read TGTGCCACCAGCGGCGAGACAGGGATAGACGAGCAGTACTTC. Amino acids: CATSGETGIDEQYF.

The CDR3: CASSHTGAGANVLTF. The CDR3 DNA sequence: TGTGCCAGCAGTCACACAGGGGCCGGGGCCAACGTCCTGACTTTC. The rearrangement uses TRBV2 and TRBJ2-6; 7 bases match TRBD1. The CDR3 loop spans 15 amino acids. Germline V CDR1 and CDR2: SNHLY, FYNNEI. J lost 4 bases, V lost 5 bases, and 5 bases had no gene match.

V gene TRBV6-1 combines with J gene TRBJ1-2, with 7 bases identical to TRBD1. Per germline, CDR1 MNHNS and CDR2 SASEGT. J gave up 2 bases and V 7 bases, and 13 bases lay outside the gene matches. The CDR3 covers 16 residues. The CDR3 is CASTTEPTGRNYGYTF. DNA for the CDR3: TGTGCCAGCACCACAGAGCCGACAGGGAGGAACTATGGCTACACCTTC.